One and the same sample provided the 18 T cell receptor beta chains below, sequenced in a study of early T cells in non-severe SARS-CoV-2 infection. One entry per CDR3 protein results from TCRdb running MiXCR on the 5' RACE reads. The profile shows more than 95,000 distinct CDR3 sequences, 15% to 20% of them singletons. Sequencing was carried out using whole blood. The receptors shown here come from an adult who was a healthcare worker with PCR-confirmed SARS-CoV-2 infection or an uninfected control (not recorded which).

Remarks on this clonotype: The junction departs from germline at one end; a sequencing error may be responsible. The J gene is TRBJ2-3, the V gene TRBV18; TRBD1 aligns across 7 bases. This CDR3 spans 15 amino acids. Germline V gene data show CDR1 as KGHSH and CDR2 as LQKENI. CDR3 bases: TGTGCCAGCTCATCACCAGGGGGTAGCACAGATACGCAGTATTTT. Encoded protein: CASSSPGGSTDTQYF.

The sample holds a few counts of this clonotype. The chain joins TRBV6-2 or TRBV6-3 to TRBJ1-1; no definite D call. V lost 2 bases, J lost 0 bases, and 7 bases lay in between. The CDR3 totals 14 residues. CDR1 is MNHEY, CDR2 SVGEGT, per germline. Written as DNA, the CDR3 is TGTGCCAGCAGTTACGGACCGTTGAACACTGAAGCTTTCTTT. Amino acid sequence: CASSYGPLNTEAFF.

In its sample, this clonotype was seen many times. V gene TRBV27 combines with J gene TRBJ1-4; TRBD1 matches at 8 bases. Per the germline V gene, CDR1 is MNHEY and CDR2 is SMNVEV (reference sequence). V was clipped by 4 bases and J by 11 bases; unmatched bases: 6. The CDR3 has 13 residues. The CDR3 protein is CASSSPTGAKLFF. CDR3 DNA: TGTGCCAGCAGTTCCCCGACAGGGGCGAAACTGTTTTTT.

This clonotype was seen a handful of times. This chain links TRBV6-2 or TRBV6-3 with TRBJ1-5; D unresolved. Per germline, CDR1 MNHEY and CDR2 SVGEGT. The germline V and J ends were trimmed by 0 bases and 4 bases, with 10 bases remaining between them. The CDR3 spans 15 residues. CDR3 in amino acids: CASSYSSTPNQPQHF. In DNA, the CDR3 is TGTGCCAGCAGTTACTCGTCAACACCGAATCAGCCCCAGCATTTT.

This clonotype was recorded a few times. The rearrangement links TRBV7-9 to TRBJ2-1, with D perhaps being TRBD1 or TRBD2 (6 bases each). This CDR3 is 16 amino acids long. V gave up 5 bases and J gave up 1 base, with 15 bases separating them. Germline V gene sequence: CDR1 SEHNR, CDR2 FQNEAQ (reference sequence). The CDR3 DNA is TGTGCCAGCAGCCAAAAAGGGGGGTCTTCCTACAATGAGCAGTTCTTC. Translated, it gives CASSQKGGSSYNEQFF.

There are a few counts of this clonotype. This sequence joins TRBV7-8 and TRBJ2-7; D possibly corresponds to TRBD2 (6 bases). Trimming cost V 0 bases and J 0 bases, with 15 bases left between them. This CDR3 comprises 17 residues. Germline assignment: CDR1 SGHVS and CDR2 FQNEAQ. CDR3 DNA: TGTGCCAGCAGCTTAGCGGAGGGCCTGAGGAGCTCCTACGAGCAGTACTTC. Amino acid sequence: CASSLAEGLRSSYEQYF.

The rearrangement links TRBV11-2 to TRBJ2-1; 14 bases agree with TRBD2. The CDR3 runs to 17 residues. V shed 5 bases and J 8 bases; nucleotides not matched to a gene: 11. The germline V gene encodes CDR1 SGHAT and CDR2 FQNNGV. In nucleotides, the CDR3 is TGTGCCAGCAGCACGTTGTACGGGACTAGCGGGAGTCATGAGCAGTTCTTC. Amino acids: CASSTLYGTSGSHEQFF.

This clonotype was observed a handful of times. V gene TRBV7-9 combines with J gene TRBJ1-1; D gene unclear. This CDR3 is 13 amino acids long. The V gene's germline CDR1 is SEHNR and CDR2 FQNEAQ (reference sequence). With 5 bases removed from V and 3 bases from J, the gap between germline ends came to 10 bases. The CDR3 DNA reads TGTGCCAGCAGCCAGACCGGGTACACTGAAGCTTTCTTT. Translated: CASSQTGYTEAFF.

A few counts support this clonotype. CDR3 sequence: CASSLKLLQETQYF. CDR3 DNA: TGTGCCAGCAGTTTGAAACTCCTCCAAGAGACCCAGTACTTC. The gene calls are TRBV28 and TRBJ2-5, with unresolved D. Germline CDR1 MDHEN, CDR2 SYDVKM. The V end was cut by 3 bases, the J end by 1 base, with 9 bases between. This CDR3 contains 14 residues. The full variable domain, in which reference TRBV28 and TRBJ2-5 provide the parts outside the CDR3, is DVKVTQSSRYLVKRTGEKVFLECVQDMDHENMFWYRQDPGLGLRLIYFSYDVKMKEKGDIPEGYSVSREKKERFSLILESASTNQTSMYLCASSLKLLQETQYFGPGTRLLVL.

The J gene is TRBJ2-7, the V gene TRBV20-1; 15 bases fit TRBD2. V was clipped by 5 bases and J by 6 bases; unmatched bases: 8. The CDR3 covers 15 residues. Germline V CDR1 and CDR2: DFQATT, SNEGSKA (reference sequence). This CDR3 reads CSASTPGLAGGEQYF. CDR3 coding DNA: TGCAGTGCTTCTACCCCGGGACTAGCGGGAGGCGAGCAGTACTTC.

The chain uses TRBV6-6 and TRBJ2-7, with no clear D. The CDR3 is made up of 16 amino acids. Between the trimmed V and J ends, which lost 0 bases and 2 bases, there was a span of 14 bases. Germline V gives CDR1 MNHNY, CDR2 SVGAGI (reference sequence). The CDR3 nucleotides are TGTGCCAGCAGTTACTCGTACAGTCACATCACCTACGAGCAGTACTTC. As protein: CASSYSYSHITYEQYF.

The DNA of the CDR3 is TGCAGCACATCTAGCGGACTCGCCAATGAGCAGTTCTTC. It encodes CSTSSGLANEQFF. V gene TRBV29-1 combines with J gene TRBJ2-1; 7 bases agree with TRBD2. This CDR3 is 13 amino acids long. Germline V gene lookup returns CDR1 SQVTM and CDR2 ANQGSEA. With V trimmed by 8 bases and J by 6 bases, 10 bases remained unmatched.

This clonotype was seen ten or more times. This chain joins TRBV20-1 and TRBJ2-3; unclear D gene. V lost 6 bases and J lost 5, with 9 bases in between. Germline-derived CDR1 and CDR2 are DFQATT and SNEGSKA (reference sequence). The CDR3 has 11 residues. CDR3: CSAPAGDTQYF. CDR3 nucleotides: TGCAGTGCCCCGGCAGGAGATACGCAGTATTTT.

This clonotype was seen more than once but under ten times. V is TRBV7-6 and J is TRBJ2-1, with D maybe TRBD1 (5 bases). This CDR3 contains 13 residues. Germline CDR1 and CDR2: SGHVS and FNYEAQ. Trimming took 1 base from V and 8 from J, leaving 9 bases between them. CDR3 coding DNA: TGTGCCAGCAGCTTAGAATGGGGCGATGAGCAGTTCTTC. Translating it yields CASSLEWGDEQFF.

In this sample, this clonotype turned up many times. The chain employs TRBV28 and TRBJ1-1; D unresolved. CDR1 and CDR2 from the germline V gene are MDHEN and SYDVKM. V was trimmed by 4 bases and J by 5 bases, leaving 14 bases between them. This CDR3 has 14 residues. CDR3: CASSSRFGWTEAFF. The CDR3 DNA reads TGTGCCAGCAGTTCTAGATTCGGGTGGACTGAAGCTTTCTTT.

This clonotype was seen ten or more times. The gene calls are TRBV6-2 or TRBV6-3 and TRBJ2-1; 13 bases agree with TRBD2. This CDR3 contains 16 residues. Trimming at V came to 5 bases and at J to 8 bases, leaving 9 bases not matched to a gene. Germline V lookup: CDR1 MNHEY, CDR2 SVGEGT. The CDR3 sequence is CASSTTSGGLEDEQFF. The CDR3 region has the DNA TGTGCCAGCAGTACGACTAGCGGGGGGTTAGAAGATGAGCAGTTCTTC.

This sequence joins TRBV28 and TRBJ2-3; D may match TRBD1 or TRBD2 (5 bases each). Germline CDR1 MDHEN, CDR2 SYDVKM. CDR3 length: 13 residues. The V and J ends lost 8 bases and 3 bases respectively, with 12 bases between them. The CDR3, as DNA: TGTGCCAGCCTAGCTGGGGCTACAGATACGCAGTATTTT. Residues: CASLAGATDTQYF.

There are a few counts of this clonotype. This chain connects TRBV27 to TRBJ2-7; D is possibly TRBD1 (6 bases). The CDR3 runs to 15 residues. CDR1 is MNHEY and CDR2 is SMNVEV in the germline V gene (reference sequence). Trimming took off 2 bases at V and 4 bases at J, with 15 bases between the two ends. In DNA, the CDR3 is TGTGCCAGCAGTTTAGGGGGATGGGACAAGTACGAGCAGTACTTC. It codes for CASSLGGWDKYEQYF.